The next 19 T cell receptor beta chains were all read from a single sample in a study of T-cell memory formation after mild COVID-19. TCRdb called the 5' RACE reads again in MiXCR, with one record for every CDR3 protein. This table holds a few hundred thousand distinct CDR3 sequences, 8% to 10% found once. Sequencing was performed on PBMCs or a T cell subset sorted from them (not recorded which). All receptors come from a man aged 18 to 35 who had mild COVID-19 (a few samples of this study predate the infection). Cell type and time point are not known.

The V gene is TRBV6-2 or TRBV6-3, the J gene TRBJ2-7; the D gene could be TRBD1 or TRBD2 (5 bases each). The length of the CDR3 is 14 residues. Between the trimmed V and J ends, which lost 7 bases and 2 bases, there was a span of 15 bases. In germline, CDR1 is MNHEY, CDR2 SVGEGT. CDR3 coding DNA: TGTGCCAGCAAGAAGCCGGGACCAACCTACGAGCAGTACTTC. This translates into CASKKPGPTYEQYF.

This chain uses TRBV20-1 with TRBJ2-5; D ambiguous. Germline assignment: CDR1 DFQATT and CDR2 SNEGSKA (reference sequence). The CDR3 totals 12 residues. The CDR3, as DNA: TGCAGCGCCCGCCAAGCCTCGGCGACCCAGTACTTC. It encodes CSARQASATQYF.

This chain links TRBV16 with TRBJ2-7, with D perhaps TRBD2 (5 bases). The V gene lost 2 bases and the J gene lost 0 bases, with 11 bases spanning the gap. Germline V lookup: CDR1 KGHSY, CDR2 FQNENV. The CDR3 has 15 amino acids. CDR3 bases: TGTGCCAGCAGCCAAGAGGGATACAGCTCCTACGAGCAGTACGTC. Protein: CASSQEGYSSYEQYV.

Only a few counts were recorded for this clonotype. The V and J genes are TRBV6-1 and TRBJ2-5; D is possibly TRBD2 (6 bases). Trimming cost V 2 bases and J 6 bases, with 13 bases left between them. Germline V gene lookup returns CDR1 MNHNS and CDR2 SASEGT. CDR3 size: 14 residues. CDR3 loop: CASSEMRGGKTQYF. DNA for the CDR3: TGTGCCAGCAGTGAAATGAGGGGCGGGAAGACCCAGTACTTC.

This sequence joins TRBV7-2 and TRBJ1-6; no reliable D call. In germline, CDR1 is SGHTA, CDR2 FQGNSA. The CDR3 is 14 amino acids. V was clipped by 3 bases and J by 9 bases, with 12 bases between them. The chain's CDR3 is CASSFQGFFSPLHF. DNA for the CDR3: TGTGCCAGCAGCTTTCAAGGGTTCTTTTCACCCCTCCACTTT.

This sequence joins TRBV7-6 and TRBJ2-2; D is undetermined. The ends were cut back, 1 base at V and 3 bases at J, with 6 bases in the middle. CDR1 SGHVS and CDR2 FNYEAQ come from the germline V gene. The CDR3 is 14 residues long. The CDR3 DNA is TGTGCCAGCAGCTTAGTTACAGACACCGGGGAGCTGTTTTTT. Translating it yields CASSLVTDTGELFF.

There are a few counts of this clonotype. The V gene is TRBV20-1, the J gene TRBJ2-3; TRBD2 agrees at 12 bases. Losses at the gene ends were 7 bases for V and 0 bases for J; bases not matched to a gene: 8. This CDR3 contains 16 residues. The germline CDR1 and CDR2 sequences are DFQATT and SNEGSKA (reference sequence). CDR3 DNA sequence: TGCAGTGTCGGGACTAGCGGGTCTCCTAGCACAGATACGCAGTATTTT. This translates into CSVGTSGSPSTDTQYF.

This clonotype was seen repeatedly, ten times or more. The CDR3 nucleotides read TGTGCCAGCACCTGGGGGCACACAGATACGCAGTATTTT. Translation gives CASTWGHTDTQYF. V and J are TRBV12-3 or TRBV12-4 and TRBJ2-3; D is possibly TRBD1 (6 bases). This CDR3 is 13 amino acids long. Deletions cut 7 bases from V and 2 bases from J, with 10 bases between.

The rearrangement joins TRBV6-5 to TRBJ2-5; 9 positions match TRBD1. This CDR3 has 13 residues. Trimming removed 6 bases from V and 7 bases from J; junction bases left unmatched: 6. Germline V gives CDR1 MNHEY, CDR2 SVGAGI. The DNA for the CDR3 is TGTGCCAGCAGCCCGGGACAGGGAGGGACCCAGTACTTC. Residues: CASSPGQGGTQYF.

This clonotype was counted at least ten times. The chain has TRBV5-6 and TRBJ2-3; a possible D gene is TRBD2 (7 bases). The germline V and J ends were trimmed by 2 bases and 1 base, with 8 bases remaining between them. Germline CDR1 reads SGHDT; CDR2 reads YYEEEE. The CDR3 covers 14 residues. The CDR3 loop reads CASSFGGRTDTQYF. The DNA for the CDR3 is TGTGCCAGCAGCTTCGGGGGGCGCACAGATACGCAGTATTTT. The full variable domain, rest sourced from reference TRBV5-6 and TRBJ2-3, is DAGVTQSPTHLIKTRGQQVTLRCSPKSGHDTVSWYQQALGQGPQFIFQYYEEEERQRGNFPDRFSGHQFPNYSSELNVNALLLGDSALYLCASSFGGRTDTQYFGPGTRLTVL.

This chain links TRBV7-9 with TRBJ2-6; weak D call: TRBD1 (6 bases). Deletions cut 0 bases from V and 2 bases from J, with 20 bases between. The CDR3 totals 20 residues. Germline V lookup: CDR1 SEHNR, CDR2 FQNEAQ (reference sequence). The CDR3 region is CASSLATGSSRSPGANVLTF. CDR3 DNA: TGTGCCAGCAGCTTAGCGACAGGCTCCTCTCGTTCCCCTGGGGCCAACGTCCTGACTTTC.

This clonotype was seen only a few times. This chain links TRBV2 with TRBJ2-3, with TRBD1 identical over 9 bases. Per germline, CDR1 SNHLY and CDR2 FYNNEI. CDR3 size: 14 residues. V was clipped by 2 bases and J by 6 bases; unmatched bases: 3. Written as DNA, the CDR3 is TGTGCCAGCAGTGAAACAGGGGGCGTCGATACGCAGTATTTT. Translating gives CASSETGGVDTQYF.

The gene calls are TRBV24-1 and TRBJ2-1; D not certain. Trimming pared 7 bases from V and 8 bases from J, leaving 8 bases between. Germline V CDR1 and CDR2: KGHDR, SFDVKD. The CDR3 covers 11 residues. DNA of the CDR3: TGTGCCACCAGGAATTACCATGAGCAGTTCTTC. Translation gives CATRNYHEQFF.

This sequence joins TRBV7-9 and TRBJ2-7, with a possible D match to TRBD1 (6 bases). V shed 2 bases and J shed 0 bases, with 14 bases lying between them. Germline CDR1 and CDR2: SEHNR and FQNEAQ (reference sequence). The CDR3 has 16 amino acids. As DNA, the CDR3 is TGTGCCAGCAGCTTATCGACAGGTATCCTCTCCTACGAGCAGTACTTC. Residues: CASSLSTGILSYEQYF.

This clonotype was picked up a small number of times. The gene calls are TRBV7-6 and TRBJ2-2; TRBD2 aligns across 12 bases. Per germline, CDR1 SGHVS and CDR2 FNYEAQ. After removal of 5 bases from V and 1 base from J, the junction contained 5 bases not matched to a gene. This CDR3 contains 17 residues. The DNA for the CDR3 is TGTGCCAGCAGCCGATCACTAGCGGGGGGGAACACCGGGGAGCTGTTTTTT. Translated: CASSRSLAGGNTGELFF.

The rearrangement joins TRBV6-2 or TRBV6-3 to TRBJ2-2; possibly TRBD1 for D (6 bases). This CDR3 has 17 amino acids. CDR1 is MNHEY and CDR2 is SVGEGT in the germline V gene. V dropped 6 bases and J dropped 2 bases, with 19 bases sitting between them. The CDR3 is CASSPEGWGPNTGELFF. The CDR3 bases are TGTGCCAGCAGCCCAGAAGGGTGGGGGCCTAACACCGGGGAGCTGTTTTTT.

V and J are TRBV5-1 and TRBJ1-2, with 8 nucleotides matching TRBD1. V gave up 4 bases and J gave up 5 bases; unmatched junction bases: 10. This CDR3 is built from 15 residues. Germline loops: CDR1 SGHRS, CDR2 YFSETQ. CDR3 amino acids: CASSVTGQEPYGYTF. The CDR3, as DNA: TGCGCCAGCAGCGTAACGGGACAGGAGCCGTATGGCTACACCTTC. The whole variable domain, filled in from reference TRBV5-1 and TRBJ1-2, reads KAGVTQTPRYLIKTRGQQVTLSCSPISGHRSVSWYQQTPGQGLQFLFEYFSETQRNKGNFPGRFSGRQFSNSRSEMNVSTLELGDSALYLCASSVTGQEPYGYTFGSGTRLTVV.

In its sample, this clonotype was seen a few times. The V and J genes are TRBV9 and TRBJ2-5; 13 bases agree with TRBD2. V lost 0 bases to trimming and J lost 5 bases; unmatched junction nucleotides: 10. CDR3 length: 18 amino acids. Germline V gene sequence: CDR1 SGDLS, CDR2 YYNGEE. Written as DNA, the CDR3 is TGTGCCAGCAGCGTAGCTACGGGACTAGCGGGGTTGCTCGAGACCCAGTACTTC. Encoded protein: CASSVATGLAGLLETQYF. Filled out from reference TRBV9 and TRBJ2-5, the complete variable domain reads DSGVTQTPKHLITATGQRVTLRCSPRSGDLSVYWYQQSLDQGLQFLIQYYNGEERAKGNILERFSAQQFPDLHSELNLSSLELGDSALYFCASSVATGLAGLLETQYFGPGTRLLVL.

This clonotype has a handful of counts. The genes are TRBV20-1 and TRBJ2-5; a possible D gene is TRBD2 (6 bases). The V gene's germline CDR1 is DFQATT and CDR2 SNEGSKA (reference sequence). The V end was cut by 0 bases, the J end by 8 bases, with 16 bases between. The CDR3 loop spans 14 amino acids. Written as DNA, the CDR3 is TGCAGTGCTAGAGACCCGGGGGTGTCGGGAACCCAGTACTTC. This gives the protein CSARDPGVSGTQYF.